The T cell receptor (beta chain) described here comes from a study of regulatory T cells in long-lasting Graves disease. The germline V gene has CDR1 SGHAT and CDR2 FQNNGV. Germline trimming cut 2 bases from V and 9 bases from J; bases unmatched to any gene: 7. The CDR3 totals 16 residues. This clonotype was seen many times. Its antigen is as yet unknown. Investigators prepared the TCR beta libraries by applying iRepertoire HTBI primers and Arm-PCR of CDR3 regions. TCRdb re-analysed the multiplex PCR reads in MiXCR, keeping a single row per CDR3 protein. The data show about 430,000 distinct CDR3 sequences, 15% seen once. Study-wide results and caveats: It was in persistent disease that TRBV28, TRBJ1-2 and TRBJ2-5 were favored.

The time point: newly diagnosed GD, antithyroid drugs for less than 3 months. After RNA was extracted from PBMCs, the TCR library was made from it. The same data also went into a second study, on T cells in Graves' hyperthyroidism and ophthalmopathy.

The sample consisted of peripheral blood mononuclear cells (PBMCs), taken at new diagnosis, from a patient treated with antithyroid drugs. The origin of this receptor is a woman between 35 and 50 years old with Graves disease. The rearrangement joins TRBV11-2 to TRBJ1-6; TRBD1 matches at 10 bases. CDR3 sequence: CASSLIMGQGSSPLHF. For the CDR3, the DNA is TGTGCCAGCAGCTTAATAATGGGACAGGGGAGTTCACCCCTCCACTTT.